This is a list of T cell receptor beta chains from one sample in a study of blood T cell repertoires in COVID-19. Sequencing used immunoSEQ multiplex PCR; TCRdb keeps in-frame clones, though not all of them. The sample lists over 150,000 clones; roughly 91% were seen once. The sequencing input was peripheral blood. These receptors originate from a man between 18 and 29 years old with acute or convalescent COVID-19. CDR3s leave out the opening cysteine and the closing phenylalanine or tryptophan.

V	J	CDR3
TRBV10-3	TRBJ1-1	AISAGTGLNTEAF
TRBV9	TRBJ1-2	ASSVVPREGGTNYGYT
TRBV3-1/TRBV3-2	TRBJ1-1	ASSQGQLMNTEAF
TRBV24-1	TRBJ2-3	ATSVTRGAWDTQY
TRBV20-1	TRBJ2-7	SASGRGGEQY
TRBV14	TRBJ1-4	ASSQPGTGNEKLF
TRBV6-1	TRBJ1-2	ASSEDNIYGYT
TRBV5-1	TRBJ2-5	ASSLGARGPETQY
TRBV29-1	TRBJ2-2	SVKRDRNTGELF
TRBV6-5	TRBJ2-7	ASSYSGQPSYEQY
TRBV5-1	TRBJ2-7	ASSSNRGLNEQY
TRBV6-1	TRBJ1-1	ASSDPYRTAPEGDTEAF
TRBV27	TRBJ2-3	ASRRRGPTGTSDTQY
TRBV27	TRBJ2-1	ASSLSGTGINEQF
TRBV7-9	TRBJ1-1	ASSHGITGDDTEAF
TRBV6-5	TRBJ2-5	ASSYSSRMGGETQY
TRBV6-5	TRBJ1-5	ASSTADSNQPQH
TRBV30	TRBJ1-2	AWSDQGRGDYGYT
TRBV14	TRBJ2-3	ASSLRTSGRADTQY
TRBV7-9	TRBJ2-1	AATPLGAYNEQF
TRBV7-2	TRBJ2-6	ASSSQGFGANVLT
TRBV7-9	TRBJ1-2	ASSSGQVNYGYT
TRBV7-7	TRBJ2-1	ASSLEAGLTSYNEQF
TRBV6-1	TRBJ1-5	ASSVFPGQGHAYSNQPQH
TRBV10-1	TRBJ1-1	ASSESALGQGSTEAF
TRBV5-4	TRBJ1-4	ASSAGGGYEKLF
TRBV4-1	TRBJ1-4	ASSLTKGGASNEKLF
TRBV6-1	TRBJ2-1	ASSERLAGGYNEQF
TRBV27	TRBJ2-7	ASSSGTGENYEQY
TRBV5-1	TRBJ1-6	ASSLGLAVWSSPLH
TRBV19	TRBJ2-7	ASQAESVGGYEQY
TRBV6-5	TRBJ1-2	ASSPTGATGCT
TRBV28	TRBJ2-7	ASSLYIKQEPSKTYEQY
TRBV5-4	TRBJ2-7	ASSRNTGGSYEQY
TRBV5-5	TRBJ2-1	ASTLGGGFYNEQF
TRBV7-2	TRBJ1-5	ASSWTGVNQPQH
TRBV5-1	TRBJ2-7	ASSLGGLAGGTSYEQY
TRBV18	TRBJ2-7	ASSPGQGLGEQY
TRBV9	TRBJ2-5	ASSVVTGETQY
TRBV27	TRBJ2-1	ASITGRNEQF
TRBV4-1	TRBJ1-2	ASSQRFWRGYT
TRBV29-1	TRBJ1-2	SVAGLGNYGYT
TRBV30	TRBJ2-2	AWSVRAGANTGELF
TRBV6-5	TRBJ1-1	ASSLVTNTEAF
TRBV11-2	TRBJ1-1	ASSLDLNPTEAF
TRBV2	TRBJ2-1	ASRPLSSYNEQF
TRBV6-5	TRBJ1-4	ATGTRGTGNEKLF
TRBV6-5	TRBJ2-7	ASSLAGSSYEQY
TRBV7-9	TRBJ1-2	ASSQSRQGNYGYT
TRBV27	TRBJ1-2	AAGAAANYGYT
TRBV27	TRBJ2-3	ASSFGGTDTQY
TRBV29-1	TRBJ2-7	SVVRDTSYEQY